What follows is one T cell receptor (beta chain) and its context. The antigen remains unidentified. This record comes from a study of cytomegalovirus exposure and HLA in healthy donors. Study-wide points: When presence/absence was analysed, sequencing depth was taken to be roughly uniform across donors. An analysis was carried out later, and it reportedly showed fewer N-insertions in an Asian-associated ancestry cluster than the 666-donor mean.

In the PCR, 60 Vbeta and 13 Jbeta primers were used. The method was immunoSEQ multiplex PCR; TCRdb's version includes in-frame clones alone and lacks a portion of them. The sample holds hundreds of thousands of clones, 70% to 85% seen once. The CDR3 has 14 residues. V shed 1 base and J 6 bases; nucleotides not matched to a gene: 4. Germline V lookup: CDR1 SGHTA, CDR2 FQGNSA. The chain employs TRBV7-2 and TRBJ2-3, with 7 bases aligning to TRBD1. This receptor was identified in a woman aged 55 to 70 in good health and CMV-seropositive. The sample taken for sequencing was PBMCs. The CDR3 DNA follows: TGTGCCAGCAGCTTAGGACAGGGCTACGATACGCAGTATTTT. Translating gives CASSLGQGYDTQYF.